The source of this TCR beta chain is a study of CD8+CD57+ T cells in acquired aplastic anemia. Study details: Quantities of DNA derived from sorted CD4+ and CD8+ cells averaged roughly 3.4 ug. Study results and limitations: Shared by patients and controls, 25 to 30 CD8+ CDR3s were abundant in patients.

Looked up from germline, CDR1 is SGHRS and CDR2 is YFSETQ. The CDR3 has 15 amino acids. With V trimmed by 3 bases and J by 6 bases, 8 bases remained unmatched. The sample holds many counts of this clonotype. The antigen remains undetermined. Genomic DNA, the template, was used for profiling of the TCR beta VDJ and CDR3. TCRdb passed the reads through MiXCR, listing each CDR3 protein once. The sample lists 100,000 to 150,000 distinct CDR3 sequences, around 48% seen once, with roughly 2.7% in the top ten. The receptor was derived from a human donor in good health, serving as a control. The chain combines TRBV5-1 with TRBJ2-1; 8 bases are shared with TRBD1. Sample: sorted CD4+, CD8+, or CD8+CD57+ T cells (not recorded which) from PBMCs. The CDR3 here is CASSWLSGQGNEQFF. The CDR3 DNA follows: TGCGCCAGCAGCTGGCTCTCCGGACAGGGCAATGAGCAGTTCTTC. The variable domain in full, completed from reference TRBV5-1 and TRBJ2-1, reads KAGVTQTPRYLIKTRGQQVTLSCSPISGHRSVSWYQQTPGQGLQFLFEYFSETQRNKGNFPGRFSGRQFSNSRSEMNVSTLELGDSALYLCASSWLSGQGNEQFFGPGTRLTVL.